The clone carrying this T cell receptor beta chain occurred a few times. Its antigen is unknown. This table comes from immunoSEQ multiplex PCR, and its TCRdb copy is limited to in-frame clones, with some not included. Among some 57,000 clones, 60% to 75% were seen once, and the ten largest hold around 9.1%. CD3+CD4+ and CD3+CD8+ cells were FACS-sorted from thawed unstimulated PBMCs. This sample is drawn from a study of T cell clones after liver transplantation. Study overall: Liver transplant recipients had immunosuppression withdrawal attempted within 2 years. Standard immunosuppression, with no induction, continued until 12-24 months after transplant. Study-level results: Graft donor-reactive T cells possibly entered the graft instead of undergoing deletion.

The sequence was obtained from a human patient who received a liver transplant. A subset of T cells may come from the graft donor. The material sequenced was CD4+ T cells from blood, taken at the 22-month timepoint.

The chain's CDR3 is CASSDPGQGNIQYF. The CDR3 nucleotides are TGTGCCAGCAGTGATCCGGGACAGGGGAACATTCAGTACTTC. The chain uses TRBV6-5 and TRBJ2-4; 10 nucleotides line up with TRBD1. J was trimmed by 7 bases and V by 5 bases; bases with no gene match: 5. Germline lookup yields CDR1 MNHEY and CDR2 SVGAGI. This CDR3 is 14 amino acids long.